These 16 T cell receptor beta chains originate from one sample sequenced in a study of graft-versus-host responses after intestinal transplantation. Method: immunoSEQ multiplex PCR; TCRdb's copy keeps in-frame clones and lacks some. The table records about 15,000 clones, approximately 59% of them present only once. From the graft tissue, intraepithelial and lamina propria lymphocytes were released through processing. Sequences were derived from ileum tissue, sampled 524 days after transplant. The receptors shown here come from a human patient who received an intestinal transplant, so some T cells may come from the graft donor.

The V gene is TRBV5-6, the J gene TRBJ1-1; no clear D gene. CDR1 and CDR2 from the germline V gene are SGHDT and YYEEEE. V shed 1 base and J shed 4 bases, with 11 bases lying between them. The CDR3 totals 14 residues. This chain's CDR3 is CASSLRAGSTEAFF. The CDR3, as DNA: TGTGCCAGCAGCTTGAGGGCGGGTAGCACTGAAGCTTTCTTT.

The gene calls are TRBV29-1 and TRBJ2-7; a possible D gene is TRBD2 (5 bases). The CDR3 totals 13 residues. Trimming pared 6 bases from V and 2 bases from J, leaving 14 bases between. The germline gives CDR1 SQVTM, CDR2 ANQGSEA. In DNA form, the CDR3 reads TGCAGCGTACGAAGCACGGGGACCTACGAGCAGTACTTC. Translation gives CSVRSTGTYEQYF.

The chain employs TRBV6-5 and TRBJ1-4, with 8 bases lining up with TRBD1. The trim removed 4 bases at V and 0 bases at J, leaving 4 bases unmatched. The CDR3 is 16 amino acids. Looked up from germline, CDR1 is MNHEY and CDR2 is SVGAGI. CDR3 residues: CASSSGQVATNEKLFF. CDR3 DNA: TGTGCCAGCAGTTCGGGACAGGTTGCAACTAATGAAAAACTGTTTTTT.

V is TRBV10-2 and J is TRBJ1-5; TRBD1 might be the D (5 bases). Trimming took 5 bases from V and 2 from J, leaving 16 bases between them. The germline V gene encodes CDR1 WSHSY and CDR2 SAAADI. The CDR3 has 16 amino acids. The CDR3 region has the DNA TGCGCCAGCAGTTCAGGGAAAGGGGTTGGCAATCAGCCCCAGCATTTT. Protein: CASSSGKGVGNQPQHF.

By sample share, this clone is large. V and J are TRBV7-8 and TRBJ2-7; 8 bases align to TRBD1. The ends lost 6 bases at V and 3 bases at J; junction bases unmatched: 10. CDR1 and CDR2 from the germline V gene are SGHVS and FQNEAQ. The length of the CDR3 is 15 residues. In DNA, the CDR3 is TGTGCCAGCAGAAGAGGGCAGGACAGGGTCTACGAGCAGTACTTC. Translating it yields CASRRGQDRVYEQYF.

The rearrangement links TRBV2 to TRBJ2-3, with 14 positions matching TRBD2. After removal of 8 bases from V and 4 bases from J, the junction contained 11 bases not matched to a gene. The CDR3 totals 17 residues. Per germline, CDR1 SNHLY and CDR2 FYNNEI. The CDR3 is CASDAGTSGGGADTQYF. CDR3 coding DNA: TGTGCCAGCGACGCCGGGACTAGCGGGGGAGGCGCAGATACGCAGTATTTT.

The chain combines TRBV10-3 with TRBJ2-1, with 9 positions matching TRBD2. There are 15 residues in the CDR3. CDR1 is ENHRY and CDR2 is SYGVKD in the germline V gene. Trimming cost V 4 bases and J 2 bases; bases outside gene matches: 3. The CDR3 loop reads CAISGSGGTYNEQFF. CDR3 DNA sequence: TGTGCCATCAGTGGAAGCGGGGGGACCTACAATGAGCAGTTCTTC.

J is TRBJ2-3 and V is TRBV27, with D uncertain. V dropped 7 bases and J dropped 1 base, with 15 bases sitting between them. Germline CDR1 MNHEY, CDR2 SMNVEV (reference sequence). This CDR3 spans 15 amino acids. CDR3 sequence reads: CASTFNTQRTDTQYF. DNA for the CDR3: TGTGCCAGCACGTTTAATACTCAACGCACAGATACGCAGTATTTT.

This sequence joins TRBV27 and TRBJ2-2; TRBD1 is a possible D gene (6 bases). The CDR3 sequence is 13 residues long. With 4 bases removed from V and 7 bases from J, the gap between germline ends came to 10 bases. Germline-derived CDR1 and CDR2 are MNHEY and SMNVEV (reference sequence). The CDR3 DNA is TGTGCCAGCAGTTCCGGACAGCTCGGGGAGCTGTTTTTT. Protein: CASSSGQLGELFF.

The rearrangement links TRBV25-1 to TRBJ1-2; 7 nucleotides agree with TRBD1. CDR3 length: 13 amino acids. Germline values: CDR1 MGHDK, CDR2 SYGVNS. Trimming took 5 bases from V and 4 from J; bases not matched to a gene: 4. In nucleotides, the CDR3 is TGTGCCAGCAGTACAGGGACAGCCTATGGCTACACCTTC. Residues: CASSTGTAYGYTF.

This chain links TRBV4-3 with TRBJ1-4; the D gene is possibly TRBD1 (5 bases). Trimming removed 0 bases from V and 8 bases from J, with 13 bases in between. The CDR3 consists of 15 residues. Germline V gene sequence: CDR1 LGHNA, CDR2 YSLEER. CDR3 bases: TGCGCCAGCAGCCAAGATAAGGCAGGGCCCGAAAAACTGTTTTTT. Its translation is CASSQDKAGPEKLFF.

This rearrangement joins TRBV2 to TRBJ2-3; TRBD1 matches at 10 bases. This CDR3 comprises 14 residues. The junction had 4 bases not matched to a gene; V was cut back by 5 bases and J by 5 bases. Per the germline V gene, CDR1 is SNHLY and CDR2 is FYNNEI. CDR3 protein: CASSSGTGEDTQYF. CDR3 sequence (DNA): TGTGCCAGCAGTTCCGGGACAGGGGAAGATACGCAGTATTTT.

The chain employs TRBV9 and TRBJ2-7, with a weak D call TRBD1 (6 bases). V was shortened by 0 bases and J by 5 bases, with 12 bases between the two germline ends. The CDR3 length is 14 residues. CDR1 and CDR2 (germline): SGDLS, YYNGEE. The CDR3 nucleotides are TGTGCCAGCAGCGTAGCTGGCAGGGGCAACGAGCAGTACTTC. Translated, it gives CASSVAGRGNEQYF.

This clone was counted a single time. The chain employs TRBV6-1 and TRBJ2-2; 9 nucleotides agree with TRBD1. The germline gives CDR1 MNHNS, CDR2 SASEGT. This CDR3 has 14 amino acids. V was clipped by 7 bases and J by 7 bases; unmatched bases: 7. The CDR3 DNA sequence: TGTGCCAGCACTAGGGACAGGGACGTCGGGGAGCTGTTTTTT. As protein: CASTRDRDVGELFF.

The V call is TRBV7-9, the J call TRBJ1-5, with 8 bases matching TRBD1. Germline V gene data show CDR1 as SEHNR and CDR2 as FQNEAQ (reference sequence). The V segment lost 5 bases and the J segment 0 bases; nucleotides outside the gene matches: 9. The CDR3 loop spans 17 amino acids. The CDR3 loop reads CASSLNRGGYSNQPQHF. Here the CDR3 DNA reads TGTGCCAGCAGCCTAAACAGGGGGGGTTATAGCAATCAGCCCCAGCATTTT.

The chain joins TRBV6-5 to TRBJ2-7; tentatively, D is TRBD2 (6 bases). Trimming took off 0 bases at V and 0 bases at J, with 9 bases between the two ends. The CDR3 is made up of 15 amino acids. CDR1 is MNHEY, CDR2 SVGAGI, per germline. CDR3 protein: CASSYSGLSSYEQYF. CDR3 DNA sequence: TGTGCCAGCAGTTACTCGGGACTGAGCTCCTACGAGCAGTACTTC.